The 10 T cell receptor beta chains below come from one sample, sequenced in a study of blood T cell repertoires in COVID-19. Sequenced by immunoSEQ multiplex PCR; TCRdb stores in-frame clones only, minus some. Here the sample spans about 150,000 clones, about 83% being singletons. Sample: peripheral blood. The receptors come from a woman in her sixties with COVID-19, enrolled during active disease.

The chain couples TRBV6-6 to TRBJ1-5; D uncertain. Looked up from germline, CDR1 is MNHNY and CDR2 is SVGAGI (reference sequence). The CDR3 covers 11 residues. Trimming stripped 4 bases from V and 7 bases from J, with 5 bases between. Here the CDR3 DNA reads TGTGCCAGCAGTTCGGGACAGCCCCAGCATTTT. Amino acids: CASSSGQPQHF.

This chain joins TRBV7-9 and TRBJ2-2; 7 bases match TRBD2. CDR1 SEHNR and CDR2 FQNEAQ come from the germline V gene (reference sequence). V was clipped by 8 bases and J by 6 bases; unmatched bases: 9. The CDR3 totals 14 residues. This CDR3 reads CASGGGFGAGELFF. CDR3 bases: TGTGCCAGCGGGGGAGGGTTCGGAGCCGGGGAGCTGTTTTTT.

The chain combines TRBV5-5 with TRBJ1-6, with D perhaps matching TRBD1 (5 bases). Germline V gene data show CDR1 as SGHKS and CDR2 as YYEKEE (reference sequence). Trimming removed 1 base at V and 7 bases at J, with 12 bases between. CDR3 size: 15 residues. In nucleotides, the CDR3 is TGTGCCAGCAGCTTGAGGCGGGACGCAAATTCACCCCTCCACTTT. Residues: CASSLRRDANSPLHF.

V and J are TRBV10-1 and TRBJ1-3, with no clear D. The CDR3 is 13 residues long. Per germline, CDR1 WNHNN and CDR2 SYGVQD (reference sequence). Trimming left V 6 bases short and J 2 bases short, with 8 bases between. The chain's CDR3 is CASRNSPGNTIYF. The CDR3 nucleotides are TGCGCCAGCAGGAACAGTCCTGGAAACACCATATATTTT.

The chain uses TRBV7-3 and TRBJ2-1; 14 bases are shared with TRBD2. Germline V gene data show CDR1 as SGHTA and CDR2 as FQGTGA. The CDR3 has 16 amino acids. The V and J ends lost 5 bases and 7 bases, in that order; junction bases with no gene match: 7. The CDR3 loop is CASSTSGLAGANEQFF. In nucleotides, the CDR3 is TGTGCCAGCAGCACCTCGGGACTAGCGGGAGCGAATGAGCAGTTCTTC.

This chain links TRBV14 with TRBJ1-2; possible D gene TRBD1, 6 bases. This CDR3 spans 13 amino acids. Trimming took off 6 bases at V and 1 base at J, with 9 bases between the two ends. Germline CDR1 reads SGHDN; CDR2 reads FVKESK. CDR3 sequence: CASSGQINYGYTF. The CDR3 DNA reads TGTGCCAGCAGTGGACAGATTAACTATGGCTACACCTTC.

The CDR3 DNA follows: TGCAGCGTTCCGGGACTAGCGGGAGGTCTGGGGGAGACCCAGTACTTC. Translated, it gives CSVPGLAGGLGETQYF. The rearrangement joins TRBV29-1 to TRBJ2-5; 15 bases fit TRBD2. J was trimmed by 5 bases and V by 5 bases; bases with no gene match: 9. The germline gives CDR1 SQVTM, CDR2 ANQGSEA. The CDR3 runs 16 residues.

The chain combines TRBV6-4 with TRBJ1-5; unclear D gene. The CDR3 consists of 13 residues. CDR1 is MRHNA and CDR2 is SNTAGT in the germline V gene. With 6 bases removed from V and 6 bases from J, the gap between germline ends came to 12 bases. The CDR3 reads CASSELRGQPQHF. In DNA, the CDR3 is TGTGCCAGCAGCGAGCTCCGGGGTCAGCCCCAGCATTTT.

The chain joins TRBV4-1 to TRBJ1-2; 7 bases line up with TRBD1. J gave up 3 bases and V 0 bases, and 4 bases lay outside the gene matches. The CDR3 runs 15 residues. Looked up from germline, CDR1 is MGHRA and CDR2 is YSYEKL. CDR3 sequence: CASSQDPQGDYGYTF. CDR3 DNA: TGCGCCAGCAGCCAAGATCCTCAGGGGGACTATGGCTACACCTTC.

The rearrangement links TRBV10-3 to TRBJ1-1, with 7 positions matching TRBD1. CDR1 is ENHRY, CDR2 SYGVKD, per germline. The CDR3 has 12 amino acids. V lost 10 bases, J lost 1 base, and 3 bases stayed unmatched. The CDR3 reads CATGGSNTEAFF. In nucleotides, the CDR3 is TGTGCCACAGGGGGGTCGAACACTGAAGCTTTCTTT.